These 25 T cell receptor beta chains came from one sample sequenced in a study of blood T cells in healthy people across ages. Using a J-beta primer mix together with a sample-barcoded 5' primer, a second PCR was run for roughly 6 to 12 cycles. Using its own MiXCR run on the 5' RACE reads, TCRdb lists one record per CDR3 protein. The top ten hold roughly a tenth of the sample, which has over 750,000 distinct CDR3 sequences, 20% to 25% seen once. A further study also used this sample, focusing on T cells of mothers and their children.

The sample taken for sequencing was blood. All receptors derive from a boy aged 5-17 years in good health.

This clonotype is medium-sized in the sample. The CDR3 sequence is CASSEAEKLFF. As DNA, the CDR3 is TGTGCCAGCAGTGAAGCTGAAAAACTGTTTTTT. The chain is built from TRBV2 and TRBJ1-4; D not certain. Trimming left V 0 bases short and J 7 bases short, with 0 bases between. CDR3 length: 11 amino acids. Germline V gives CDR1 SNHLY, CDR2 FYNNEI.

As DNA, the CDR3 is TGCGCCAGCGGTCATGAGGAGGTGGGTGAGCAGTTCTTC. It specifies CASGHEEVGEQFF. V and J are TRBV5-1 and TRBJ2-5; maybe TRBD2 (5 bases). Gene TRBJ2-1 matches the end of the DNA better, so the J call may be wrong. Germline CDR1 is SGHRS and CDR2 is YFSETQ. This CDR3 contains 13 residues.

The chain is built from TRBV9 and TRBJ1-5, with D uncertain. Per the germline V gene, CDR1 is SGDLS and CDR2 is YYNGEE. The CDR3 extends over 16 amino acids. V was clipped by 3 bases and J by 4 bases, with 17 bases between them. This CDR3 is CASSATGDTINQPQHF. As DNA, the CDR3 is TGTGCCAGCAGCGCTACGGGAGACACCATAAATCAGCCCCAGCATTTT.

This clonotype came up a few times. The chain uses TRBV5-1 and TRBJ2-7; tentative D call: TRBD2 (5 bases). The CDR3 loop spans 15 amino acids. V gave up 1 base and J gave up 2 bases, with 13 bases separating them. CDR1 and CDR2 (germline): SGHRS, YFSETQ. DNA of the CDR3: TGCGCCAGCAGCTTGCGGAGCGGAGAAACCTACGAGCAGTACTTC. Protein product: CASSLRSGETYEQYF.

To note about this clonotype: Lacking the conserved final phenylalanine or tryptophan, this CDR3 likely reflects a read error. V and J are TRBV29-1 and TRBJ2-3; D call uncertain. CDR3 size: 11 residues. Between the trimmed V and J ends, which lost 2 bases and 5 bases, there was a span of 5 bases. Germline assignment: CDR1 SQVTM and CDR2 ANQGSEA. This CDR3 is CSVERRDTQYL. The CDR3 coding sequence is TGCAGCGTTGAACGGCGAGATACGCAGTATCTT.

The CDR3 nucleotides read TGTGCCAGCAGTTTAGCTTGGACAGTTGATTCACCCCTCCACTTT. Amino acids: CASSLAWTVDSPLHF. The chain joins TRBV12-3 or TRBV12-4 to TRBJ1-6; maybe TRBD1 (6 bases). This CDR3 is 15 amino acids long. V lost 0 bases to trimming and J lost 8 bases, with 11 bases between them.

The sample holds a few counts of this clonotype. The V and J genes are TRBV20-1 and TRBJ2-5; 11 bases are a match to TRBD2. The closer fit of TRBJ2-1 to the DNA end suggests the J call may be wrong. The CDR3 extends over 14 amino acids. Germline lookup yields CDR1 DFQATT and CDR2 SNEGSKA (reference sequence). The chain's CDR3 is CSAVTGTSGYEQFF. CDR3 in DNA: TGCAGTGCTGTAACCGGGACTAGCGGATATGAGCAGTTCTTC.

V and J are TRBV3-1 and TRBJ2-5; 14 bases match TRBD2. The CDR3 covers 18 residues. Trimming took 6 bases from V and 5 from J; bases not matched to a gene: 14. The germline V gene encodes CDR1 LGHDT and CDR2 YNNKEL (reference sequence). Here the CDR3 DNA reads TGTGCCAGCAGTCGGGGGACTAGCGGGGGATCCTTGGGGGAGACCCAGTACTTC. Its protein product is CASSRGTSGGSLGETQYF.

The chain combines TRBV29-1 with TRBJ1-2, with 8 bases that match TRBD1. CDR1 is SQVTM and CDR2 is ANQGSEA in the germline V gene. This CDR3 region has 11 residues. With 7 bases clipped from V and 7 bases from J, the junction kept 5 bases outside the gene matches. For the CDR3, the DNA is TGCAGCGGCGGACAGGGAGGTGGCTACACCTTC. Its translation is CSGGQGGGYTF.

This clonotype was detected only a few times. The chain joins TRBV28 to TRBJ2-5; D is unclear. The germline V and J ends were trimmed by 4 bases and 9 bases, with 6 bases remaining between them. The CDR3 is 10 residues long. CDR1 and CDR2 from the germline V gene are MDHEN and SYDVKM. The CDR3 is CASSSDAQYF. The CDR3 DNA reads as TGTGCCAGCAGTTCCGATGCCCAGTACTTC.

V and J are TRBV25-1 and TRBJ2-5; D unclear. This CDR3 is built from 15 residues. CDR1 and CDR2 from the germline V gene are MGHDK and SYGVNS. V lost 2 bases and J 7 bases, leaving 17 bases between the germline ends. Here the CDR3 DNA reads TGTGCCAGCAGTGAAGGAATATCCGTGGCACGGACCCAGTACTTC. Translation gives CASSEGISVARTQYF.

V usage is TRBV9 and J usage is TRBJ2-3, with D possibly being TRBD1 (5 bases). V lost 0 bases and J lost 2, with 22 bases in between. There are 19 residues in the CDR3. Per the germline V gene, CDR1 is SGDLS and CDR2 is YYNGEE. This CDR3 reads CASSVAQGSVFSNTDTQYF. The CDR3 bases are TGTGCCAGCAGCGTAGCTCAGGGTTCTGTCTTCTCAAACACAGATACGCAGTATTTT.

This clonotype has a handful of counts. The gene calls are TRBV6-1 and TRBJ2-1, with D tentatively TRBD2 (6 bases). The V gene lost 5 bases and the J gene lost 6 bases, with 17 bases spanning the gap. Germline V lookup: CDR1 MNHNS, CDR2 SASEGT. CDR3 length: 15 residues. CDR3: CASSKTGSGGNEQFF. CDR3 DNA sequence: TGTGCCAGCAGTAAAACCGGGAGTGGCGGCAATGAGCAGTTCTTC.

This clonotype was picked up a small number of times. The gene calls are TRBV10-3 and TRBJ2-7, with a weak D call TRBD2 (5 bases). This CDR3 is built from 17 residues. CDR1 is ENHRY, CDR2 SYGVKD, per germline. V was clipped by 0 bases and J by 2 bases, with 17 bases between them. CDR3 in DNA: TGTGCCATCAGTGAGTCGACGAGCAGCGGAGCCCCCTACGAGCAGTACTTC. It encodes CAISESTSSGAPYEQYF.

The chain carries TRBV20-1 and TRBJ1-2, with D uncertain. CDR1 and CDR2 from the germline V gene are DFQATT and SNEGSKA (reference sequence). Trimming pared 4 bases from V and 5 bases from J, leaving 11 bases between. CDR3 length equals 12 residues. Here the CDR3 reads CSAKGRHYGYTF. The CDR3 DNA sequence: TGCAGTGCTAAAGGTAGACATTATGGCTACACCTTC.

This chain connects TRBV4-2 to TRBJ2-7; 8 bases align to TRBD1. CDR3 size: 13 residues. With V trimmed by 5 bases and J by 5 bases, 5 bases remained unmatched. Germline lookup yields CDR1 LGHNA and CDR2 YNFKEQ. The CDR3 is CASSAGQAHEQYF. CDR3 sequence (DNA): TGTGCCAGCAGCGCGGGACAGGCCCACGAGCAGTACTTC.

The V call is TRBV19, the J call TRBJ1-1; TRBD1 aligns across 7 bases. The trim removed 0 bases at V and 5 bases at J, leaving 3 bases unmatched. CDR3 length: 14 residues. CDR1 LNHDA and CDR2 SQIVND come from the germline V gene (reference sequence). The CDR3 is CASSIERGRTEAFF. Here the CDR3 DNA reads TGTGCCAGTAGTATAGAAAGGGGGCGGACTGAAGCTTTCTTT.

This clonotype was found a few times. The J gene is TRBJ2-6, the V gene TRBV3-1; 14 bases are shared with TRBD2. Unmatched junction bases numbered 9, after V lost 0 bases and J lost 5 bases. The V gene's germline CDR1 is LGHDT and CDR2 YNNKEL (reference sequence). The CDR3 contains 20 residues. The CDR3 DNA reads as TGTGCCAGCAGCCAAGATGCGAGACTAGCGGGAGGGCCTTGGGCCAACGTCCTGACTTTC. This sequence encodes CASSQDARLAGGPWANVLTF.

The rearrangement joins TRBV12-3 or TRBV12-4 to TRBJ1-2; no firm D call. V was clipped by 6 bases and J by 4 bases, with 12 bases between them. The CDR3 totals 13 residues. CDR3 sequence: CASSQTKGYGYTF. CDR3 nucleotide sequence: TGTGCCAGCAGCCAAACAAAGGGCTATGGCTACACCTTC.

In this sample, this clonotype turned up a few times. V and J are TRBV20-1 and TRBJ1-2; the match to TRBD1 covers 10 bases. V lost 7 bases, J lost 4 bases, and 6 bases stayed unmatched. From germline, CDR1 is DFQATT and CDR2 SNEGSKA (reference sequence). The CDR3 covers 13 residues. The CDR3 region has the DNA TGCAGTGTGGGAGACAGGGGGCCCTATGGCTACACCTTC. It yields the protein CSVGDRGPYGYTF.

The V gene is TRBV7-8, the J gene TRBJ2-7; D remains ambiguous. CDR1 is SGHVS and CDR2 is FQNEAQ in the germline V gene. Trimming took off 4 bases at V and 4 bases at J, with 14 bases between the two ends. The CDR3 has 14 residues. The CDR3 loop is CASSSRELEYEQYF. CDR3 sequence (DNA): TGTGCCAGCAGCTCCCGAGAGTTGGAATACGAGCAGTACTTC.

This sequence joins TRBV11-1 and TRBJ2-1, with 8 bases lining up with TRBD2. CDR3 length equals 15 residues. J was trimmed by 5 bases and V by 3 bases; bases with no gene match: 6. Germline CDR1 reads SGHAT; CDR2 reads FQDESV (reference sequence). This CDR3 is CASSLITSGNNEQFF. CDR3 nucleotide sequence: TGTGCCAGCAGCTTGATTACTAGCGGAAACAATGAGCAGTTCTTC.

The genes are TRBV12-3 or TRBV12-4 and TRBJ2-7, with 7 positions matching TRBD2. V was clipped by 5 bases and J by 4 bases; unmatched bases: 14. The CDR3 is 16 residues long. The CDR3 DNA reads TGTGCCAGCAGTCTACGGGATCGAGGCGGGGGATACGAGCAGTACTTC. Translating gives CASSLRDRGGGYEQYF.

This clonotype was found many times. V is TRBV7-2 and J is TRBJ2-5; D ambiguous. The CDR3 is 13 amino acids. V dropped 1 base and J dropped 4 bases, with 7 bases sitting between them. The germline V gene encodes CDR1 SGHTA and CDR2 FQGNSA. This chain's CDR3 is CASSLDVRETQYF. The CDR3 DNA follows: TGTGCCAGCAGCTTAGATGTAAGAGAGACCCAGTACTTC. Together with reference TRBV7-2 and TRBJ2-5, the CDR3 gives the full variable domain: GAGVSQSPSNKVTEKGKDVELRCDPISGHTALYWYRQSLGQGLEFLIYFQGNSAPDKSGLPSDRFSAERTGGSVSTLTIQRTQQEDSAVYLCASSLDVRETQYFGPGTRLLVL.

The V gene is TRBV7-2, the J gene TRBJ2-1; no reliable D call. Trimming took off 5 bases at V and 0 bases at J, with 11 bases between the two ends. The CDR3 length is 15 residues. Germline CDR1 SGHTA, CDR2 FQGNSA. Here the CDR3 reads CASSLTKSSYNEQFF. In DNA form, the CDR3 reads TGTGCCAGCAGCCTCACCAAGAGCTCCTACAATGAGCAGTTCTTC.